Sequencing of this T cell receptor beta chain was carried out in a study of Graves' ophthalmopathy and Graves' hyperthyroidism. Study conclusions and caveats: Also, most clonotypes expanded in the thyroid above 0.001 frequency appeared in blood.

Germline assignment: CDR1 MNHNS and CDR2 SASEGT. This CDR3 region has 15 residues. For repertoire sequencing, the TCR beta CDR3 regions were amplified from RNA transcripts. HTBI primers were employed in first-round RT-PCR, then a second-round multiplex PCR followed. TCRdb re-called the multiplex PCR reads with MiXCR, one entry per CDR3 protein. The sample holds around 340,000 distinct CDR3 sequences, about a sixth seen once. In this sample, this clonotype turned up many times. Antigen specificity is unknown. A read error may produce the germline difference seen at one junction end. The PBMCs had their origin in 10 ml of fresh peripheral blood.

The receptor was derived from an adult man with Graves' ophthalmopathy. V is TRBV6-1 and J is TRBJ2-7; a weak D match, TRBD2 (6 bases). Sequenced material: peripheral blood. The CDR3 DNA follows: TGTGCCAGCGCAAACCCAGCGGGCCCCTTGTACGAGCGGTACTTC. Translated: CASANPAGPLYERYF.